These T cell receptor beta chains were read from a single sample in a study of blood T cells in healthy people across ages. TCRdb recomputed calls from the 5' RACE reads with MiXCR, one row per CDR3 protein. This sample has more than 750,000 distinct CDR3 sequences, with 25% to 30% found just once. These records were also assigned to another study, of T cells of mothers and their children.

Sequences were obtained from blood. The source is a woman between 35 and 50 years old in good health. CDR3s include the opening cysteine and the closing phenylalanine or tryptophan. The order of the fields is D gene, V gene, J gene, clone size, CDR3 protein, CDR3 DNA. A D gene is named only where the DNA matches it firmly. For some rows the clone size is stated as once, few or many, or as a class when expanded; others skip it.

-	TRBV7-6	TRBJ2-3	many	CASSYTGTGTDTQYF	TGTGCCAGCAGCTATACAGGGACCGGCACAGATACGCAGTATTTT
-	TRBV4-2	TRBJ2-5	few	CASSQDDREAQYF	TGTGCCAGCAGCCAAGATGATAGGGAGGCCCAGTACTTC
-	TRBV6-6	TRBJ1-5	-	CAIKSDLSINQPQHF	TGTGCCATCAAATCGGACCTTTCGATAAATCAGCCCCAGCATTTT
-	TRBV6-5	TRBJ2-1	many	CASSYSTHEQFF	TGTGCCAGCAGTTACTCGACGCATGAGCAGTTCTTC
TRBD2	TRBV7-9	TRBJ2-3	-	CASKPNVAGTDTQYF	TGTGCCAGCAAACCCAATGTAGCGGGGACAGATACGCAGTATTTT
-	TRBV27	TRBJ1-5	few	CASSRTYGRSQPQHF	TGTGCCAGCAGTCGCACTTATGGACGATCCCAGCCCCAGCATTTT
TRBD2	TRBV4-1	TRBJ2-3	-	CASSQEGGSGTDTQYF	TGCGCCAGCAGCCAAGAGGGAGGGTCAGGGACAGATACGCAGTATTTT
-	TRBV20-1	TRBJ2-3	-	CSARDRENYSTDTQNF	TGCAGTGCTAGAGATCGAGAGAATTACAGCACAGATACGCAGAATTTT
-	TRBV7-3	TRBJ2-7	once	CASSLRAGLSYEQYF	TGTGCCAGCAGCTTAAGGGCGGGACTCTCCTACGAGCAGTACTTC
-	TRBV7-9	TRBJ1-4	-	CASSFDDEEKLFF	TGTGCCAGCAGCTTCGACGACGAGGAAAAACTGTTTTTT
-	TRBV6-5	TRBJ2-5	-	CASSFGTDDEQYF	TGTGCCAGCAGTTTCGGGACGGACGATGAGCAGTACTTC